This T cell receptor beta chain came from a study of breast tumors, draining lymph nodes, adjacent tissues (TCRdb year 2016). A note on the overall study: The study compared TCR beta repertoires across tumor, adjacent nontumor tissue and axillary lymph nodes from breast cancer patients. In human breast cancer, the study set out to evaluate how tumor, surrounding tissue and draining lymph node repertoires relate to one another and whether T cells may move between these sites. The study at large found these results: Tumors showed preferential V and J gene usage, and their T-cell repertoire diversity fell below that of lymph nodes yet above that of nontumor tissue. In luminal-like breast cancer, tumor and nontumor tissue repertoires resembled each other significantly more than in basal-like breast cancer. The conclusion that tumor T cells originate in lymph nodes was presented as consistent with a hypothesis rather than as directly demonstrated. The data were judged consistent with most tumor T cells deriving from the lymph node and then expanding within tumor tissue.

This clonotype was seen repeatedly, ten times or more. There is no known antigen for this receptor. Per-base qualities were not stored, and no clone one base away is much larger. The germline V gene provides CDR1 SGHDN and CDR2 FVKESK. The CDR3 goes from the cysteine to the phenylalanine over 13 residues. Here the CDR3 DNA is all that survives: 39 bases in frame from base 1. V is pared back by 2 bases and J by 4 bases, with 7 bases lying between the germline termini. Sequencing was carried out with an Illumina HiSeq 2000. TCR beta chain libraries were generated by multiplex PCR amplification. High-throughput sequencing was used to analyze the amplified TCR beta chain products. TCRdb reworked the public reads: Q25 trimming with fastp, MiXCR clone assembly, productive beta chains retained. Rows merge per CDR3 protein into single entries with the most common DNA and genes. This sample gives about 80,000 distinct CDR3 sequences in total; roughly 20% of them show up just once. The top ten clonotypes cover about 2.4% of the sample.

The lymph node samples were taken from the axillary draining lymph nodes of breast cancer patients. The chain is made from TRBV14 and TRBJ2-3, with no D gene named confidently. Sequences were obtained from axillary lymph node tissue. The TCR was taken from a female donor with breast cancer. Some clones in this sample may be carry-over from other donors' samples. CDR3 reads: CASSQWFPDTQYF. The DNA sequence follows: TGTGCCAGCAGCCAATGGTTCCCAGATACGCAGTATTTT. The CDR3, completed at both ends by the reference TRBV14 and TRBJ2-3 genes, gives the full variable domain EAGVTQFPSHSVIEKGQTVTLRCDPISGHDNLYWYRRVMGKEIKFLLHFVKESKQDESGMPNNRFLAERTGGTYSTLKVQPAELEDSGVYFCASSQWFPDTQYFGPGTRLTVL.